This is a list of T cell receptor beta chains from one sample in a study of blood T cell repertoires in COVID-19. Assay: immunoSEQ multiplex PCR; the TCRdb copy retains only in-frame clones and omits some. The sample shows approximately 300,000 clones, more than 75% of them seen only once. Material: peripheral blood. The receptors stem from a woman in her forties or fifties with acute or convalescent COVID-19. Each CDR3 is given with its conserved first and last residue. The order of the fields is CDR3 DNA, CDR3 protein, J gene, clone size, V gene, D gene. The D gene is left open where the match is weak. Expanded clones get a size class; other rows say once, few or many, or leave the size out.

CDR3nt: TGTGCCAGCAGCGTACAGGGGCATGGCTACACCTTC; CDR3aa: CASSVQGHGYTF; j_gene: TRBJ1-2; abundance: few; v_gene: TRBV9; d_gene: -
CDR3nt: TGTGCCAGTAGCCACACAGGGACTACTGGGGAGACCCAGTACTTC; CDR3aa: CASSHTGTTGETQYF; j_gene: TRBJ2-5; abundance: -; v_gene: TRBV19; d_gene: -
CDR3nt: TGTGCCAGCAGCTCGAGAGGAACAGCGGGAATACAAGAGACCCAGTACTTC; CDR3aa: CASSSRGTAGIQETQYF; j_gene: TRBJ2-5; abundance: -; v_gene: TRBV7-3; d_gene: TRBD2
CDR3nt: TGTGCCAGTAGTATGGTCGGGGGGGCTGCCAGGGGGCAGTTCTTC; CDR3aa: CASSMVGGAARGQFF; j_gene: TRBJ2-1; abundance: -; v_gene: TRBV19; d_gene: TRBD2
CDR3nt: TGTGCCAGCAGCCAAGATCGGGTAGCCAGCTCCTACGAGCAGTACTTC; CDR3aa: CASSQDRVASSYEQYF; j_gene: TRBJ2-7; abundance: -; v_gene: TRBV4-2; d_gene: -
CDR3nt: TGTGCCAGCAGTTTGAAGCGGACCGGCTACGAGCAGTACTTC; CDR3aa: CASSLKRTGYEQYF; j_gene: TRBJ2-7; abundance: -; v_gene: TRBV27; d_gene: -
CDR3nt: TGTGCCAGCCCCATGTCTAGCGGTAGCACAGATACGCAGTATTTT; CDR3aa: CASPMSSGSTDTQYF; j_gene: TRBJ2-3; abundance: -; v_gene: TRBV27; d_gene: TRBD2
CDR3nt: TGTGCCAGCAGCTTAGGGGGGACAGGACCATACGAGCAGTACTTC; CDR3aa: CASSLGGTGPYEQYF; j_gene: TRBJ2-7; abundance: -; v_gene: TRBV7-9; d_gene: TRBD1
CDR3nt: TGTGCCAGCAGTGAAAACAGGGGGTCGGCTAATGAAAAACTGTTTTTT; CDR3aa: CASSENRGSANEKLFF; j_gene: TRBJ1-4; abundance: few; v_gene: TRBV25-1; d_gene: TRBD1
CDR3nt: TGTGCCAGCTCACCGTCGGACAGGGGGACTGAAGCTTTCTTT; CDR3aa: CASSPSDRGTEAFF; j_gene: TRBJ1-1; abundance: -; v_gene: TRBV18; d_gene: TRBD1
CDR3nt: TGTGCCAGCAGCTTAGGACTCCCCGAGCAGTACTTC; CDR3aa: CASSLGLPEQYF; j_gene: TRBJ2-7; abundance: -; v_gene: TRBV5-5; d_gene: -
CDR3nt: TGTGCCAGCACCGACAGGGGGCCGGTGGATACGCAGTATTTT; CDR3aa: CASTDRGPVDTQYF; j_gene: TRBJ2-3; abundance: -; v_gene: TRBV27; d_gene: TRBD1
CDR3nt: TGCAGCGTTGAAAGCAGCAGGGAAGCCTACGAGCAGTACTTC; CDR3aa: CSVESSREAYEQYF; j_gene: TRBJ2-7; abundance: -; v_gene: TRBV29-1; d_gene: -
CDR3nt: TGTGCCAGTGTAAGACAGGGAGGCTCCTACAATGAGCAGTTCTTC; CDR3aa: CASVRQGGSYNEQFF; j_gene: TRBJ2-1; abundance: -; v_gene: TRBV19; d_gene: -
CDR3nt: TGTGCCAGCAGTTTATACCAACTTACGGCGATGGGGGGTCGGGGGACCCAGTACTTC; CDR3aa: CASSLYQLTAMGGRGTQYF; j_gene: TRBJ2-5; abundance: -; v_gene: TRBV27; d_gene: -
CDR3nt: TGTGCCAGCAGTTCCCCTGGTGGGGCGGGGGGGGAAAAACTGTTTTTT; CDR3aa: CASSSPGGAGGEKLFF; j_gene: TRBJ1-4; abundance: -; v_gene: TRBV27; d_gene: -
CDR3nt: TGCGCCAGCAGTTTTAGGACAGGGAACACTGAAGCTTTCTTT; CDR3aa: CASSFRTGNTEAFF; j_gene: TRBJ1-1; abundance: -; v_gene: TRBV5-1; d_gene: TRBD1
CDR3nt: TGTGCCAGCAGCAAGACTAGCGGGAGGGAATGGGATACGCAGTATTTT; CDR3aa: CASSKTSGREWDTQYF; j_gene: TRBJ2-3; abundance: -; v_gene: TRBV21-1; d_gene: -
CDR3nt: TGTGCCAGCAGCCCGGACCCAGGGGCAAGAGAGACCCAGTACTTC; CDR3aa: CASSPDPGARETQYF; j_gene: TRBJ2-5; abundance: once; v_gene: TRBV7-2; d_gene: -
CDR3nt: TGTGCCAGCAGTCTCCGGGAGGACACAGATACGCAGTATTTT; CDR3aa: CASSLREDTDTQYF; j_gene: TRBJ2-3; abundance: -; v_gene: TRBV11-2; d_gene: TRBD2
CDR3nt: TGTGCCAGCAGCTTACCTAGCGGGGCCGAGCAGTACTTC; CDR3aa: CASSLPSGAEQYF; j_gene: TRBJ2-7; abundance: -; v_gene: TRBV7-9; d_gene: TRBD2
CDR3nt: TGTGCCAGCAGTTCCACACCAACCTATGGCTACACCTTC; CDR3aa: CASSSTPTYGYTF; j_gene: TRBJ1-2; abundance: -; v_gene: TRBV3-1/TRBV3-2; d_gene: -
CDR3nt: TGTGCCAGCAGCTTCAAACGGGACAGAGTTTCACCCCTCCACTTT; CDR3aa: CASSFKRDRVSPLHF; j_gene: TRBJ1-6; abundance: few; v_gene: TRBV5-5; d_gene: TRBD1
CDR3nt: TGTGCCAGCAGCTTAGGGGTTAGCGGGAGCTATGAGCAGTTCTTC; CDR3aa: CASSLGVSGSYEQFF; j_gene: TRBJ2-1; abundance: -; v_gene: TRBV7-2; d_gene: TRBD2
CDR3nt: TGTGCCAGCAGTTTAGAAACACGTTCACCCCTCCACTTT; CDR3aa: CASSLETRSPLHF; j_gene: TRBJ1-6; abundance: -; v_gene: TRBV27; d_gene: -
CDR3nt: TGTGCCAGTAGTACGACAGGGTACACCGGGGAGCTGTTTTTT; CDR3aa: CASSTTGYTGELFF; j_gene: TRBJ2-2; abundance: -; v_gene: TRBV19; d_gene: TRBD1
CDR3nt: TGCGCCAGCAGCTTGGTGGGGCAGGAAAACACCATATATTTT; CDR3aa: CASSLVGQENTIYF; j_gene: TRBJ1-3; abundance: once; v_gene: TRBV5-1; d_gene: -
CDR3nt: TGTGCCAGCAGCTCCTCGTCGGGCGGGCCCGGGGGCTACGAGCAGTACTTC; CDR3aa: CASSSSSGGPGGYEQYF; j_gene: TRBJ2-7; abundance: -; v_gene: TRBV12-1; d_gene: -
CDR3nt: TGTGCCAGCAGCTTAGCTGGGCGGGGTGATACGCAGTATTTT; CDR3aa: CASSLAGRGDTQYF; j_gene: TRBJ2-3; abundance: -; v_gene: TRBV7-2; d_gene: -
CDR3nt: TGTGCCAGCAGTCCCTACAGGGGTAACTATGGCTACACCTTC; CDR3aa: CASSPYRGNYGYTF; j_gene: TRBJ1-2; abundance: -; v_gene: TRBV27; d_gene: TRBD1